The clone carrying this TCR beta chain was counted a few times. Antigen: not known. This record comes from a study of T-cell reconstitution after alpha-beta-depleted transplantation in children. The CDR3 has 15 residues. Germline V gene sequence: CDR1 SGHRS, CDR2 YFSETQ. Losses at the gene ends were 0 bases for V and 3 bases for J; bases not matched to a gene: 6. Study results and caveats: One year post-transplant, T-cell counts and diversity were largely derived from T cells produced anew. Several patients had high TCRbeta diversity at day 60; it came from surviving recipient T cells and thymic progenitors.

Library preparation (for TCRbeta) was performed with unique molecular identifiers. Each CDR3 protein is one row after TCRdb ran MiXCR on the PCR reads. This sample has fewer than 700,000 distinct CDR3 sequences, with approximately 12% found just once. The chain couples TRBV5-1 to TRBJ2-7; 7 nucleotides agree with TRBD1. The receptor was derived from a male patient aged 10-17 years who had a stem cell transplant for acute myeloid leukemia, so the T cells may come from the graft donor. The material was PBMCs, mostly from graft donor cells, obtained 360 days after TCRalphabeta/CD19-depleted stem cell transplant. Written as DNA, the CDR3 is TGCGCCAGCAGCTTGGGAGGGGGCGAAGTCTACGAGCAGTACTTC. It translates to CASSLGGGEVYEQYF.